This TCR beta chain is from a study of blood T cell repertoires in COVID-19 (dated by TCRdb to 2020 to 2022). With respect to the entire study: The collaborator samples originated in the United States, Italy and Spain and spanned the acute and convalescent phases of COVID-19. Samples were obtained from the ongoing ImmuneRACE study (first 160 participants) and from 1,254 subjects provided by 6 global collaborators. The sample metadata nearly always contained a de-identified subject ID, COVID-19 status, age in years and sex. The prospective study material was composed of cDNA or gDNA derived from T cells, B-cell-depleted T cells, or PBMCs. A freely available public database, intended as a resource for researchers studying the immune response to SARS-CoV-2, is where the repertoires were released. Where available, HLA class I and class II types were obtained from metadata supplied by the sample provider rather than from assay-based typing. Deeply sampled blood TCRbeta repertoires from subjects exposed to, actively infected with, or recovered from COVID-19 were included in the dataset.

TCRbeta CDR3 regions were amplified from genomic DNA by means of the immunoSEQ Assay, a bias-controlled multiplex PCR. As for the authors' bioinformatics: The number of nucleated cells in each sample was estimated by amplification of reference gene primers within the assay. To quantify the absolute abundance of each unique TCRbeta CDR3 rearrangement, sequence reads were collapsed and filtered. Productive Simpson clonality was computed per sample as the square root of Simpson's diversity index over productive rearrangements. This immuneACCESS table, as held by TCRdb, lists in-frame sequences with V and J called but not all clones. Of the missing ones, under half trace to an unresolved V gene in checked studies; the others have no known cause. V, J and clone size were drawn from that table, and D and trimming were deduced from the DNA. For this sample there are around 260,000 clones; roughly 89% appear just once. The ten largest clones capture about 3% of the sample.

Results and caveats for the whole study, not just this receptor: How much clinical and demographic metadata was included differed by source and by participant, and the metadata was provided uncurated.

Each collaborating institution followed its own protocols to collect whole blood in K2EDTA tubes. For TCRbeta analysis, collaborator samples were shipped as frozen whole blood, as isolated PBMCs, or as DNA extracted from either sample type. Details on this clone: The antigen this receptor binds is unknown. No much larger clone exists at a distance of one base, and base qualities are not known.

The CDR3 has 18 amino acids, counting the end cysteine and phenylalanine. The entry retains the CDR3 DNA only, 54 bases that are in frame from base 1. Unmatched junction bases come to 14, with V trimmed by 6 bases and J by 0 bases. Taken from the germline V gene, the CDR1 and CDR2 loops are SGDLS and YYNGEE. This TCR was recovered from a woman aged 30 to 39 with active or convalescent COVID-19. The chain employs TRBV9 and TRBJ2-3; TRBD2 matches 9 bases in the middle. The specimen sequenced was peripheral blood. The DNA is TGTGCCAGCACGCGGGGGGGCCGGGAGCGAGCGAGCACAGATACGCAGTATTTT. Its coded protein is CASTRGGRERASTDTQYF.